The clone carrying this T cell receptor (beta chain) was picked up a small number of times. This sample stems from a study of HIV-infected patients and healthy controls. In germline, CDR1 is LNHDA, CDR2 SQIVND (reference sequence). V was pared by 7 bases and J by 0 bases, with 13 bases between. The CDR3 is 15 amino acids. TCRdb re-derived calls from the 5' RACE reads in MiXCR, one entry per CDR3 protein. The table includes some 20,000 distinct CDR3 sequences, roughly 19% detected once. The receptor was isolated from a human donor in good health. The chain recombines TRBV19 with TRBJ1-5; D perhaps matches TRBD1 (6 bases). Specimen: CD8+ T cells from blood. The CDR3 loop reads CASMIWTASNQPQHF. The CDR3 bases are TGTGCCAGTATGATTTGGACAGCTAGCAATCAGCCCCAGCATTTT.